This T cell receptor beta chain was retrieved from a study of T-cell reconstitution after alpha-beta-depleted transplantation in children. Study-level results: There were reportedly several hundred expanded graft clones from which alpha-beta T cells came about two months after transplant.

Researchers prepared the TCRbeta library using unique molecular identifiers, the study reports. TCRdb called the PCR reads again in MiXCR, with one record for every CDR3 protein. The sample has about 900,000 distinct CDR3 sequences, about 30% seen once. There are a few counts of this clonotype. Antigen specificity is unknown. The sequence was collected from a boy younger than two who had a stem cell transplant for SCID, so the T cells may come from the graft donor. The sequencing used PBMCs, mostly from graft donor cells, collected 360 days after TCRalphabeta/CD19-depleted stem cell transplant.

CDR3 loop: CASSRKKRASLRDEQFF. DNA of the CDR3: TGTGCCAGCAGCCGAAAAAAGCGGGCCTCGTTACGTGATGAGCAGTTCTTC. The chain has TRBV7-2 and TRBJ2-1, with D perhaps matching TRBD2 (6 bases). The ends were cut back, 5 bases at V and 8 bases at J, with 25 bases in the middle. This CDR3 comprises 17 residues. Germline V gene sequence: CDR1 SGHTA, CDR2 FQGNSA. The full variable domain, with the rest looked up from reference TRBV7-2 and TRBJ2-1, is GAGVSQSPSNKVTEKGKDVELRCDPISGHTALYWYRQSLGQGLEFLIYFQGNSAPDKSGLPSDRFSAERTGGSVSTLTIQRTQQEDSAVYLCASSRKKRASLRDEQFFGPGTRLTVL.